This record covers a single T cell receptor (beta chain). With 7 bases removed from V and 0 bases from J, the gap between germline ends came to 12 bases. The germline V gene has CDR1 SGHRS and CDR2 YFSETQ. The CDR3 runs 14 residues. TCRdb independently ran MiXCR on the RT-PCR reads; one entry per CDR3 protein. This sample carries hundreds of thousands of distinct CDR3 sequences, around 11% of them seen once, and the ten largest clones take about 9.4%. This entry belongs to a study of response to subunit inactivated influenza vaccine. The V gene is TRBV5-1, the J gene TRBJ2-3; no clear D. The source material was PBMCs from blood, sampled on the day of vaccination. This clonotype originated in a middle-aged man who received an inactivated influenza vaccine. The chain's CDR3 is CASLMEWSTDTQYF. CDR3 DNA sequence: TGCGCCAGCCTAATGGAGTGGAGCACAGATACGCAGTATTTT.